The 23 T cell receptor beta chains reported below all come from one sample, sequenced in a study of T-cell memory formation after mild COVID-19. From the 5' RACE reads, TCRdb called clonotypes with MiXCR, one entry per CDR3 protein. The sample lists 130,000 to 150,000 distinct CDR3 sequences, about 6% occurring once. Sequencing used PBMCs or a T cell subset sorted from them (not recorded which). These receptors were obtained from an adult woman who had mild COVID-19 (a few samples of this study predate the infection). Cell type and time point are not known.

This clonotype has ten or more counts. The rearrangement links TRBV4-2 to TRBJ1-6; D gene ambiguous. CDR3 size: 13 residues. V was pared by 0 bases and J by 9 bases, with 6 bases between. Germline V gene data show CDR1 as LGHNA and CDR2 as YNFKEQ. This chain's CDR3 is CASSQEDGSPLHF. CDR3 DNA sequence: TGTGCCAGCAGCCAAGAAGATGGTTCACCCCTCCACTTT.

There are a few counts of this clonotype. The CDR3 DNA reads as TGTGCCACCATCACCCGGACGGCTAAGGCAGATACGCAGTATTTT. Translation: CATITRTAKADTQYF. The chain carries TRBV24-1 and TRBJ2-3; D is uncertain. The CDR3 length is 15 residues. Germline V gene data show CDR1 as KGHDR and CDR2 as SFDVKD. The V and J ends lost 8 bases and 4 bases respectively, with 18 bases between them.

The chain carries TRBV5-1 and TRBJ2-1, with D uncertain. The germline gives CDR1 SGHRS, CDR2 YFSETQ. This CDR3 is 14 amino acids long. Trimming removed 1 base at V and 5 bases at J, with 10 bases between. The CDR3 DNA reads TGCGCCAGCAGCTTGCAGCCTGAAAACAATGAGCAGTTCTTC. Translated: CASSLQPENNEQFF.

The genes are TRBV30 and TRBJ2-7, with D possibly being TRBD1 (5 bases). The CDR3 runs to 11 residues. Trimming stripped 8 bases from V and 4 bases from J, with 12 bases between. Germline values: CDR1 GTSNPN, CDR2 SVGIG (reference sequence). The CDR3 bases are TGTGCCCGCCGACAGAATTACGAGCAGTACTTC. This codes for CARRQNYEQYF.

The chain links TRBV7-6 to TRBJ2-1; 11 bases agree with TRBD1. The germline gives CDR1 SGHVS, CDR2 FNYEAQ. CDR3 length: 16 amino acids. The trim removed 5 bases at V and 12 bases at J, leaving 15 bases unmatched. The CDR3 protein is CASSPNRDRGSIGQFF. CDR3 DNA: TGTGCCAGCAGCCCGAACCGGGACAGGGGGTCGATTGGGCAGTTCTTC.

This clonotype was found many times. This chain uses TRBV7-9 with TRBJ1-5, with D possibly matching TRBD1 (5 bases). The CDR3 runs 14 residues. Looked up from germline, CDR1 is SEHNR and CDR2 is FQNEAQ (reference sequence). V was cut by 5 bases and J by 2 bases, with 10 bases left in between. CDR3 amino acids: CASSLMGGNQPQHF. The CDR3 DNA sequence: TGTGCCAGCAGCCTCATGGGGGGCAATCAGCCCCAGCATTTT.

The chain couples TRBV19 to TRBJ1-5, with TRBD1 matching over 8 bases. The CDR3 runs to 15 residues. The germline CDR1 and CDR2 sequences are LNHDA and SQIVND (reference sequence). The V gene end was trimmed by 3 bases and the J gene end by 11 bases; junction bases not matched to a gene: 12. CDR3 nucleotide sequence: TGTGCCAGTAGTATGGGGACAGGCCGCTTTCTGACCCAGCATTTT. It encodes CASSMGTGRFLTQHF. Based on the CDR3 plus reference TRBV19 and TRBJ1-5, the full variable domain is DGGITQSPKYLFRKEGQNVTLSCEQNLNHDAMYWYRQDPGQGLRLIYYSQIVNDFQKGDIAEGYSVSREKKESFPLTVTSAQKNPTAFYLCASSMGTGRFLTQHFGDGTRLSIL.

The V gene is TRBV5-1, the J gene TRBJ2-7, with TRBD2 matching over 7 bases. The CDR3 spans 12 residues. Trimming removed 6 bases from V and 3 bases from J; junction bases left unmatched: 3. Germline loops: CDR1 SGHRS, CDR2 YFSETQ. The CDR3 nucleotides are TGCGCCAGCACCCCGGGGGGCTACGAGCAGTACTTC. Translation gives CASTPGGYEQYF.

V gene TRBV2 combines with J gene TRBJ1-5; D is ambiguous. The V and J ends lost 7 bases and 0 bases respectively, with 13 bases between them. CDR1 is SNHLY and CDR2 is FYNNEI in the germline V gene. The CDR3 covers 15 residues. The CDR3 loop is CASKGQTYSNQPQHF. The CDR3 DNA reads TGTGCCAGCAAAGGGCAGACCTATAGCAATCAGCCCCAGCATTTT.

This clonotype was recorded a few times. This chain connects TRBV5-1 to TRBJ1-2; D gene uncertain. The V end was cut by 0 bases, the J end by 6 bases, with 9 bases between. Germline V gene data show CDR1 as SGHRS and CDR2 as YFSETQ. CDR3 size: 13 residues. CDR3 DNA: TGCGCCAGCAGCTTGGACCGGGCCCATGGCTACACCTTC. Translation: CASSLDRAHGYTF.

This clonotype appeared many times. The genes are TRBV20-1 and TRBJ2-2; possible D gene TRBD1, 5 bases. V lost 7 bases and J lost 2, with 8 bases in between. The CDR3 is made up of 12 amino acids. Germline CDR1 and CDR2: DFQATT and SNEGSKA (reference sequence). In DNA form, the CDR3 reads TGCAGTGGGGGCAAAAACACCGGGGAGCTGTTTTTT. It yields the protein CSGGKNTGELFF.

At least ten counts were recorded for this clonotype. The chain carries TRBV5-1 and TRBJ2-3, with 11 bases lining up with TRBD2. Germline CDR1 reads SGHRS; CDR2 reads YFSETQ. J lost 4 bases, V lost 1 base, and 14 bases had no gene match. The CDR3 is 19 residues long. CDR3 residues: CASSLRPRLAGIGADTQYF. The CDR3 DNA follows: TGCGCCAGCAGCTTGAGGCCGAGACTAGCGGGAATCGGGGCAGATACGCAGTATTTT. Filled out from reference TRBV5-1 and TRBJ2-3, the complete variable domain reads KAGVTQTPRYLIKTRGQQVTLSCSPISGHRSVSWYQQTPGQGLQFLFEYFSETQRNKGNFPGRFSGRQFSNSRSEMNVSTLELGDSALYLCASSLRPRLAGIGADTQYFGPGTRLTVL.

CDR3 DNA sequence: TGCGCCAGCAGCCAAGCCCCAGGCCCAGATACGCAGTATTTT. As protein: CASSQAPGPDTQYF. The chain combines TRBV4-3 with TRBJ2-3; D remains ambiguous. The CDR3 runs to 14 residues. Deletions cut 1 base from V and 4 bases from J, with 9 bases between. The germline V gene encodes CDR1 LGHNA and CDR2 YSLEER.

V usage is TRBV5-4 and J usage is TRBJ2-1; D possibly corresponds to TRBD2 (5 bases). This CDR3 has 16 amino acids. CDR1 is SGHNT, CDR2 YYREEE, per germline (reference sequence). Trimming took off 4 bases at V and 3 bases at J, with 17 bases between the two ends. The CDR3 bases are TGTGCCAGCAGCCTGGGCGGGTCTACCATCTACAATGAGCAGTTCTTC. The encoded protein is CASSLGGSTIYNEQFF.

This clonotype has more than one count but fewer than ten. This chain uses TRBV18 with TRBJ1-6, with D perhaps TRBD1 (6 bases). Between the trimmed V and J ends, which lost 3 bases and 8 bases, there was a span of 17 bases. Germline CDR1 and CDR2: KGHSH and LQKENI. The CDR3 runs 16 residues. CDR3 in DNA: TGTGCCAGCTCACCGAGTTCGGGGGCGCAGCATTCACCCCTCCACTTT. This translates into CASSPSSGAQHSPLHF.

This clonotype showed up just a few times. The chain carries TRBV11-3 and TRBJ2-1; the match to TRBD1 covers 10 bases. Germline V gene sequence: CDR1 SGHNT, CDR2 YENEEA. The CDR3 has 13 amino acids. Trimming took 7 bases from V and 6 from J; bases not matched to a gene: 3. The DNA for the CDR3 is TGTGCCAGCACCAGGACAGGGGGCAATGAGCAGTTCTTC. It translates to CASTRTGGNEQFF.

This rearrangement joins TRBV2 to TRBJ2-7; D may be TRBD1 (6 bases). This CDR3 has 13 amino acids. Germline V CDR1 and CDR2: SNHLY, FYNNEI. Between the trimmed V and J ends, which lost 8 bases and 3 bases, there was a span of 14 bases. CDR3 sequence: CASHRDIDYEQYF. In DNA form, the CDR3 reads TGTGCCAGCCACCGGGACATAGACTACGAGCAGTACTTC.

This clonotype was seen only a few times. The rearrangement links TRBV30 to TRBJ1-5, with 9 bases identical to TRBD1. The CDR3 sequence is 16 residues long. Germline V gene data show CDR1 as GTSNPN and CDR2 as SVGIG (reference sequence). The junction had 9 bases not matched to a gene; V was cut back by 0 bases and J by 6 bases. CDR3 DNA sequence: TGTGCCTGGAGTGTAATGGGACAGGGCAATTTTCAGCCCCAGCATTTT. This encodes CAWSVMGQGNFQPQHF. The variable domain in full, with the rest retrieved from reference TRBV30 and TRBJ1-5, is SQTIHQWPATLVQPVGSPLSLECTVEGTSNPNLYWYRQAAGRGLQLLFYSVGIGQISSEVPQNLSASRPQDRQFILSSKKLLLSDSGFYLCAWSVMGQGNFQPQHFGDGTRLSIL.

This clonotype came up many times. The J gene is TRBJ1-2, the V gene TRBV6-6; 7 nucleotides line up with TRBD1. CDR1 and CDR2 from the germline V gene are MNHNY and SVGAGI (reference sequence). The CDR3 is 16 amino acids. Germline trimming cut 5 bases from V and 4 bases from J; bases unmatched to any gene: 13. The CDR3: CASSPSQSTGLYGYTF. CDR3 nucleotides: TGTGCCAGCAGTCCCTCACAGTCGACAGGGCTCTATGGCTACACCTTC.

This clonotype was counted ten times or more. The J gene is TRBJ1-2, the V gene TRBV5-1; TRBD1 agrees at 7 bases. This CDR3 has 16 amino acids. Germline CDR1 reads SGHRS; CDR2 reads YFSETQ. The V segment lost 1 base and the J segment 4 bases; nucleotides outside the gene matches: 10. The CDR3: CASSLNLRGQGYGYTF. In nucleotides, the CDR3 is TGCGCCAGCAGCTTGAATTTAAGGGGGCAGGGCTATGGCTACACCTTC.

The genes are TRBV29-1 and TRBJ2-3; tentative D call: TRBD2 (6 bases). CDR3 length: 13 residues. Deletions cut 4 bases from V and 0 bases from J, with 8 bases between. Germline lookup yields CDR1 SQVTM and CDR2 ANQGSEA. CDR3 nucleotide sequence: TGCAGCGTTGCCGGGGGTAGCACAGATACGCAGTATTTT. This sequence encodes CSVAGGSTDTQYF.

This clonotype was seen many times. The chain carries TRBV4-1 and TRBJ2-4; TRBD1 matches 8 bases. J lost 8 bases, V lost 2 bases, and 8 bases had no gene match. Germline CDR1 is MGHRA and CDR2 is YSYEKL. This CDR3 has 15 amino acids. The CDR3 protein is CASSQKPGQADIQYF. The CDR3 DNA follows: TGCGCCAGCAGCCAAAAGCCGGGACAGGCGGACATTCAGTACTTC.

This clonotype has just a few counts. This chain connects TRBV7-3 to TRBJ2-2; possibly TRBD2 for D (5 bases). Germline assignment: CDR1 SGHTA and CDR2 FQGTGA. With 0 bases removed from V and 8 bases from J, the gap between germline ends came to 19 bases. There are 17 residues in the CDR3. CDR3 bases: TGTGCCAGCAGCTTAACGGCAGGAGGCCAGAGAATGGGGGAGCTGTTTTTT. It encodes CASSLTAGGQRMGELFF.